This T cell receptor (beta chain) was identified during a study of CD8 T cells in Susac syndrome. When the RNA was reverse transcribed, random hexamers were used with an input of about 0.5 to 1 ug. TCR beta CDR3 was amplified by immunoSEQ covering 54 Vbeta and 13 Jbeta. TCRdb re-derived calls from the immunoSEQ multiplex PCR reads in MiXCR, one entry per CDR3 protein. This table holds around 190,000 distinct CDR3 sequences, 94% found once. In the case of this clonotype: The antigen is not known.

CD8+ and CD4+ T cells from blood underwent TCR beta sequencing. Study conclusions and caveats: In Susac patients, clonal expansion was not detected in CD4+ cells.

In germline, CDR1 is KGHSY, CDR2 FQNENV. This CDR3 comprises 15 residues. Trimming stripped 0 bases from V and 0 bases from J, with 6 bases between. Material: CD4+ T cells from PBMCs. The chain joins TRBV16 to TRBJ1-3, with no clear D. This clonotype was sampled from a human donor with Susac syndrome. The CDR3 nucleotides read TGTGCCAGCAGCCAATCGTACAGCTCTGGAAACACCATATATTTT. Protein: CASSQSYSSGNTIYF.